The 21 T cell receptor beta chains below all came from one sample that was sequenced in a study of spatial heterogeneity in lung cancer (dated by TCRdb to 2018 to 2020). Library construction relied on 5' RACE. Instrument on record: NextSeq 500. TCRdb reanalyzed the raw reads on its own, using fastp at Q25 for trimming and MiXCR for clone calling, and kept in-frame beta chains. Each CDR3 protein appears once, grouped with its most common genes and DNA. The sample table holds 14,000 or so distinct CDR3 sequences, of which approximately 4.5% were seen once. 18% of the sample goes to the ten largest clones. Study-wide findings and limitations: The number of expanded intratumoral alpha and beta TCRs correlated with the tumor nonsynonymous mutation count.

No antigen has been identified for these receptors. The time point label, as the study defines it: sample taken at primary tumor resection. This material consisted of lung tumor tissue, taken at surgery. Every receptor here comes from a female donor with early-stage non-small cell lung cancer.

Comments on this clonotype: Because the library targeted alpha chains, this beta chain is an off-target read whose size means little. This rearrangement joins TRBV2 to TRBJ1-3; 8 bases align to TRBD1. This CDR3 contains 15 residues. V lost 3 bases to trimming and J lost 8 bases; unmatched junction nucleotides: 9. Germline CDR1 SNHLY, CDR2 FYNNEI. In DNA, the CDR3 is TGTGCCAGCAGTGAGGACAGGGCCCCGTCGGACACCATATATTTT. Its protein is CASSEDRAPSDTIYF. Using reference TRBV2 and TRBJ1-3 for the parts outside the CDR3, the full variable domain is EPEVTQTPSHQVTQMGQEVILRCVPISNHLYFYWYRQILGQKVEFLVSFYNNEISEKSEIFDDQFSVERPDGSNFTLKIRSTKLEDSAMYFCASSEDRAPSDTIYFGEGSWLTVV.

This clonotype qualifies as medium-sized. Because this beta chain is a stray read in a library intended to capture alpha chains, its abundance should not be given much weight. The chain joins TRBV2 to TRBJ2-3, with D unresolved. The germline gives CDR1 SNHLY, CDR2 FYNNEI. The CDR3 has 17 residues. Trimming removed 3 bases from V and 1 base from J, with 17 bases in between. As DNA, the CDR3 is TGTGCCAGCAGTGATTCGGGCATGGGTTCTGGCACAGATACGCAGTATTTT. It translates to CASSDSGMGSGTDTQYF.

Ten or more counts support this clonotype. This beta chain appears as a stray read in a library generated for alpha chains; its size is not informative. The rearrangement uses TRBV10-3 and TRBJ2-2; D is unclear. The CDR3 is 14 residues long. Germline lookup yields CDR1 ENHRY and CDR2 SYGVKD. The V and J ends lost 7 bases and 2 bases respectively, with 11 bases between them. The CDR3 DNA reads TGTGCCATCAATGGGCAGGAAAACACCGGGGAGCTGTTTTTT. It translates to CAINGQENTGELFF.

This clonotype was detected many times. A library made for alpha chains picked up this beta chain off target, so its size means little. This rearrangement joins TRBV6-2 or TRBV6-3 to TRBJ1-5; D unclear. V was cut by 2 bases and J by 0 bases, with 5 bases left in between. This CDR3 spans 14 amino acids. Germline lookup yields CDR1 MNHEY and CDR2 SVGEGT. The CDR3 DNA reads as TGTGCCAGCAGTTACCAGTCTAGCAATCAGCCCCAGCATTTT. Its protein product is CASSYQSSNQPQHF.

Ten or more counts support this clonotype. This beta chain slipped into a library made for alpha chains as a stray read, so its size is not meaningful. The chain carries TRBV7-2 and TRBJ2-4, with D possibly being TRBD1 (6 bases). Trimming removed 5 bases at V and 0 bases at J, with 8 bases between. The CDR3 extends over 14 amino acids. Germline V gives CDR1 SGHTA, CDR2 FQGNSA. The CDR3 loop is CASSAGAAKNIQYF. For the CDR3, the DNA is TGTGCCAGCAGCGCAGGGGCAGCCAAAAACATTCAGTACTTC.

For this clonotype: This beta chain is an unintended read in a library built for alpha chains; its size means little. V is TRBV18 and J is TRBJ2-5; D remains unclear. CDR1 is KGHSH, CDR2 LQKENI, per germline. The CDR3 covers 12 residues. V dropped 4 bases and J dropped 5 bases, with 8 bases sitting between them. The CDR3 DNA is TGTGCCAGCTCACTAAGTGAGGAGACCCAGTACTTC. The encoded protein is CASSLSEETQYF.

This clonotype was found many times. For a library built for alpha chains, this beta chain is a stray read; little rests on its size. The chain uses TRBV20-1 and TRBJ2-3, with 7 bases aligning to TRBD1. The germline CDR1 and CDR2 sequences are DFQATT and SNEGSKA (reference sequence). With V trimmed by 6 bases and J by 2 bases, 8 bases remained unmatched. The CDR3 has 14 residues. The CDR3 spells CSARDRGYTDTQYF. The CDR3 DNA reads as TGCAGTGCCCGGGACAGAGGCTACACAGATACGCAGTATTTT.

This clonotype was seen ten or more times. Found in a library prepared for alpha chains, this beta chain is an off-target read, and its abundance has little meaning. The V call is TRBV12-3 or TRBV12-4, the J call TRBJ2-1; D is possibly TRBD2 (6 bases). Trimming took off 5 bases at V and 8 bases at J, with 19 bases between the two ends. This CDR3 is 15 amino acids long. The CDR3 region has the DNA TGTGCCAGCAGTCGTAATAGGGGAGGACGCTATGAGCAGTTCTTC. Translation gives CASSRNRGGRYEQFF.

By frequency in the sample, this clonotype is large. For a library built for alpha chains, this beta chain is a stray read; little rests on its size. This chain links TRBV6-1 with TRBJ2-1; possible D gene TRBD2, 5 bases. Per the germline V gene, CDR1 is MNHNS and CDR2 is SASEGT. Trimming pared 8 bases from V and 2 bases from J, leaving 22 bases between. The CDR3 has 17 amino acids. The CDR3 nucleotides read TGTGCCAGCGATGACCCCCTGGACTCCCTTACCTACAATGAGCAGTTCTTC. It translates to CASDDPLDSLTYNEQFF.

Concerning this clonotype: A much bigger clone sits one base away, suggesting this may be a read error. This beta chain is an unintended read in a library built for alpha chains; its size means little. The rearrangement joins TRBV12-3 or TRBV12-4 to TRBJ2-2; D may be TRBD1 or TRBD2 (5 bases each). This CDR3 has 14 amino acids. CDR3 in amino acids: CASSFEGNTGVLFF. CDR3 nucleotide sequence: TGTGCCAGCAGTTTTGAGGGGAACACCGGGGTGCTGTTTTTT.

This clonotype was recorded at least ten times. A library made for alpha chains picked up this beta chain off target, so its size means little. V and J are TRBV7-3 and TRBJ2-1, with 7 bases aligning to TRBD2. Trimming cost V 2 bases and J 5 bases; bases outside gene matches: 0. This CDR3 spans 13 amino acids. Germline loops: CDR1 SGHTA, CDR2 FQGTGA. CDR3 bases: TGTGCCAGCAGCTTAGGGACTAACAATGAGCAGTTCTTC. Translated: CASSLGTNNEQFF. Variable domain in full (rest from reference TRBV7-3 and TRBJ2-1): GAGVSQTPSNKVTEKGKYVELRCDPISGHTALYWYRQSLGQGPEFLIYFQGTGAADDSGLPNDRFFAVRPEGSVSTLKIQRTERGDSAVYLCASSLGTNNEQFFGPGTRLTVL.

The table lists this clonotype with many counts. Since the library was made to target alpha chains, this beta chain is a stray read and its abundance is not meaningful. The chain combines TRBV28 with TRBJ2-5; 10 bases line up with TRBD1. CDR3 length: 16 amino acids. CDR1 is MDHEN, CDR2 SYDVKM, per germline. J gave up 1 base and V 6 bases, and 8 bases lay outside the gene matches. DNA for the CDR3: TGTGCCAGCAGGGCCGGGACAGGGGCCATCCAAGAGACCCAGTACTTC. It is translated as CASRAGTGAIQETQYF.

This clonotype was detected many times. The library was designed around alpha chains, so this beta chain is a stray read whose abundance carries little weight. The CDR3: CSASGFSGTGFLGTEAFF. CDR3 DNA: TGCAGTGCTAGCGGTTTTTCAGGGACAGGCTTTTTAGGCACTGAAGCTTTCTTT. This sequence joins TRBV20-1 and TRBJ1-1; TRBD1 aligns across 8 bases. Germline-derived CDR1 and CDR2 are DFQATT and SNEGSKA (reference sequence). Trimming took 3 bases from V and 4 from J; bases not matched to a gene: 19. The CDR3 is made up of 18 amino acids.

Concerning this clonotype: With the library built for alpha chains, this beta chain is off target and its frequency is not meaningful. The CDR3 here is CASSPSESGIGYTF. The CDR3 DNA sequence: TGTGCCAGCAGCCCGTCGGAATCGGGCATAGGCTACACCTTC. The chain links TRBV7-2 to TRBJ1-2; D gene unclear. Germline values: CDR1 SGHTA, CDR2 FQGNSA. V was shortened by 5 bases and J by 8 bases, with 18 bases between the two germline ends. The CDR3 is made up of 14 amino acids.

At least ten counts were recorded for this clonotype. Since the library was made to target alpha chains, this beta chain is a stray read and its abundance is not meaningful. The chain combines TRBV12-3 or TRBV12-4 with TRBJ2-3; 11 bases agree with TRBD1. Losses at the gene ends were 5 bases for V and 11 bases for J; bases not matched to a gene: 9. The CDR3 is made up of 14 amino acids. The CDR3 coding sequence is TGTGCCAGCAGTCCGCTAGGGACAGGGGGGAGGCAGTATTTT. Translating it yields CASSPLGTGGRQYF.

A word on this clonotype: Little can be read into the size of this beta chain, an off-target read in a library designed for alpha chains. The CDR3 loop reads CASSLLGTGDTEAFF. The CDR3 DNA reads TGTGCCAGCAGTTTATTAGGGACAGGGGACACTGAAGCTTTCTTT. The V call is TRBV27, the J call TRBJ1-1; 10 bases are a match to TRBD1. Germline V gene data show CDR1 as MNHEY and CDR2 as SMNVEV (reference sequence). The V and J ends lost 1 base and 3 bases, in that order; junction bases with no gene match: 2. CDR3 length equals 15 residues.

The table lists this clonotype with many counts. Because the library targeted alpha chains, this beta chain is an off-target read whose size means little. This chain joins TRBV6-5 and TRBJ2-7, with D perhaps TRBD1 (5 bases). The CDR3 runs 11 residues. V was pared by 6 bases and J by 6 bases, with 9 bases between. Germline-derived CDR1 and CDR2 are MNHEY and SVGAGI. In DNA form, the CDR3 reads TGTGCCAGCAGGCGACAGAGCGAGCAGTACTTC. Translating gives CASRRQSEQYF.

This clonotype was counted many times. The library was prepared for alpha chains; this beta chain is a stray read, so its frequency means little. The chain recombines TRBV20-1 with TRBJ2-4; 9 bases fit TRBD2. This CDR3 contains 19 residues. V shed 1 base, J shed 0 bases, and the junction held 13 bases outside the gene matches. Germline V gives CDR1 DFQATT, CDR2 SNEGSKA (reference sequence). This CDR3 reads CSARAPWSGGTLAKNIQYF. CDR3 nucleotides: TGCAGTGCTAGAGCCCCCTGGAGCGGGGGGACTCTAGCCAAAAACATTCAGTACTTC.

In its sample, this clonotype was seen many times. This beta chain appears as a stray read in a library generated for alpha chains; its size is not informative. The chain combines TRBV3-1 with TRBJ2-2, with 7 nucleotides matching TRBD2. The CDR3 sequence is 14 residues long. Trimming took 6 bases from V and 7 from J; bases not matched to a gene: 8. CDR1 and CDR2 from the germline V gene are LGHDT and YNNKEL (reference sequence). CDR3: CASSKAGSDGELFF. CDR3 DNA: TGTGCCAGCAGTAAAGCGGGGTCTGACGGGGAGCTGTTTTTT.

This clonotype rates as medium-sized. A library prepared for alpha chains yielded this beta chain as an off-target read; its size is of little meaning. This rearrangement joins TRBV2 to TRBJ1-5; D is undetermined. The CDR3 extends over 14 amino acids. Germline-derived CDR1 and CDR2 are SNHLY and FYNNEI. Trimming cost V 5 bases and J 2 bases, with 10 bases left between them. The CDR3 region is CASSHSAGNQPQHF. CDR3 coding DNA: TGTGCCAGCAGTCATTCTGCGGGCAATCAGCCCCAGCATTTT. Drawing the rest from reference TRBV2 and TRBJ1-5, the complete variable domain is EPEVTQTPSHQVTQMGQEVILRCVPISNHLYFYWYRQILGQKVEFLVSFYNNEISEKSEIFDDQFSVERPDGSNFTLKIRSTKLEDSAMYFCASSHSAGNQPQHFGDGTRLSIL.

This clonotype was detected many times. This beta chain came through as a stray read in a library set up for alpha chains, and its size says little. The chain employs TRBV6-5 and TRBJ1-1; weak D call: TRBD1 (6 bases). Germline CDR1 MNHEY, CDR2 SVGAGI. The CDR3 is 12 residues long. Trimming took 6 bases from V and 8 from J, leaving 13 bases between them. The CDR3 DNA reads as TGTGCCAGCAGATCCGCCGACAGGGAAGCTTTCTTT. Residues: CASRSADREAFF.